The 18 T cell receptor beta chains below all came from one sample that was sequenced in a study of T cell responses to AZD1222 COVID-19 vaccine (dated by TCRdb to about 2021). Read against the paper, the sample's time point label means: baseline before first vaccination. The sample's treatment or condition label, decoded: meningococcal conjugate vaccine given as trial control. Library method: the immunoSEQ multiplex PCR assay. TCRdb holds this immuneACCESS table with in-frame rearrangements only. Some clones are missing; in checked studies, unresolved V genes explain under half, and the rest has no known cause. The sample contains about 76,000 clones, approximately 90% of them found a single time. Around 4.5% of the sample goes to the ten largest clones. Material: peripheral blood, obtained on day 0 of MenACWY control vaccination. The receptors here all came from an adult in good health.

CDR3 protein: CASSGQGAQNSPLHF. Here the CDR3 DNA reads TGCGCCAGCAGTGGCCAGGGGGCTCAGAATTCACCCCTCCACTTT. The chain is built from TRBV10-2 and TRBJ1-6, with 8 bases identical to TRBD1. CDR1 and CDR2 from the germline V gene are WSHSY and SAAADI. The CDR3 loop spans 15 amino acids. Trimming removed 4 bases from V and 7 bases from J; junction bases left unmatched: 6.

This chain joins TRBV3-1 (or the pseudogene TRBV3-2) and TRBJ1-2; weak D call: TRBD1 (5 bases). V was cut by 0 bases and J by 9 bases, with 14 bases left in between. CDR3 length: 14 amino acids. CDR1 and CDR2 from the germline V gene are LGHDT and YNNKEL (reference sequence). The CDR3 here is CASSQDPLRGSYTF. The CDR3 nucleotides read TGTGCCAGCAGCCAAGACCCCCTCCGGGGGAGCTACACCTTC.

The chain joins TRBV7-2 to TRBJ2-5; D gene uncertain. The ends were cut back, 1 base at V and 7 bases at J, with 16 bases in the middle. Germline values: CDR1 SGHTA, CDR2 FQGNSA. This CDR3 comprises 15 residues. The CDR3 loop is CASSLDRLLSGTQYF. In DNA, the CDR3 is TGTGCCAGCAGCTTAGACCGACTGCTATCAGGGACCCAGTACTTC.

Only one count was recorded for this clone. V is TRBV5-6 and J is TRBJ1-1; TRBD1 matches 11 bases. CDR1 and CDR2 from the germline V gene are SGHDT and YYEEEE. The CDR3 totals 15 residues. The V gene end was trimmed by 4 bases and the J gene end by 7 bases; junction bases not matched to a gene: 9. CDR3 DNA sequence: TGTGCCAGCAGCCTCGCCGGGACAGGGGGAGGTGAAGCTTTCTTT. Translation gives CASSLAGTGGGEAFF.

The V call is TRBV19, the J call TRBJ1-3; D may be TRBD1 (5 bases). This CDR3 contains 15 residues. Germline lookup yields CDR1 LNHDA and CDR2 SQIVND (reference sequence). The V end lost 10 bases, the J end lost 2 bases, and 18 bases lay between the germline ends. CDR3 protein: CATIGRGSPGNTIYF. For the CDR3, the DNA is TGTGCCACCATCGGGCGGGGGAGCCCTGGAAACACCATATATTTT.

The V gene is TRBV4-3, the J gene TRBJ1-2, with D possibly being TRBD1 (5 bases). The germline CDR1 and CDR2 sequences are LGHNA and YSLEER. The CDR3 covers 15 residues. Trimming stripped 0 bases from V and 4 bases from J, with 12 bases between. CDR3: CASSQDLKGTYGYTF. The CDR3 DNA follows: TGCGCCAGCAGCCAAGATCTGAAAGGGACCTATGGCTACACCTTC.

The gene calls are TRBV10-2 and TRBJ2-1; maybe TRBD2 (5 bases). The length of the CDR3 is 16 residues. The germline CDR1 and CDR2 sequences are WSHSY and SAAADI. V gave up 2 bases and J gave up 5 bases, with 16 bases separating them. The CDR3 region has the DNA TGCGCCAGCAGTGAGACGGGGAACTTCCCTAACAATGAGCAGTTCTTC. It codes for CASSETGNFPNNEQFF.

The count of this clone is one. The V gene is TRBV7-2, the J gene TRBJ1-1; a possible D gene is TRBD1 (5 bases). Germline-derived CDR1 and CDR2 are SGHTA and FQGNSA. The CDR3 length is 14 residues. V lost 3 bases and J lost 0, with 8 bases in between. The DNA of the CDR3 is TGTGCCAGCAGCTTGGGGCAGATGAACACTGAAGCTTTCTTT. It translates to CASSLGQMNTEAFF. Full variable domain (missing parts from reference TRBV7-2 and TRBJ1-1): GAGVSQSPSNKVTEKGKDVELRCDPISGHTALYWYRQSLGQGLEFLIYFQGNSAPDKSGLPSDRFSAERTGGSVSTLTIQRTQQEDSAVYLCASSLGQMNTEAFFGQGTRLTVV.

The CDR3 sequence: CASSEHRTYEQYF. The CDR3 coding sequence is TGCGCCAGCAGTGAACACAGAACCTACGAGCAGTACTTC. The rearrangement links TRBV10-2 to TRBJ2-7; the D is unclear. In germline, CDR1 is WSHSY, CDR2 SAAADI. Trimming left V 3 bases short and J 2 bases short, with 8 bases between. The CDR3 totals 13 residues.

This sequence joins TRBV28 and TRBJ1-1, with D unclear. This CDR3 contains 15 residues. Trimming shortened V by 2 bases and J by 0 bases, and 10 bases separated the two germline ends. Per the germline V gene, CDR1 is MDHEN and CDR2 is SYDVKM. CDR3 region: CASSLGAGMNTEAFF. DNA for the CDR3: TGTGCCAGCAGTTTAGGTGCGGGGATGAACACTGAAGCTTTCTTT.

The chain is built from TRBV5-6 and TRBJ2-5; D is perhaps TRBD1 or TRBD2 (6 bases each). Germline-derived CDR1 and CDR2 are SGHDT and YYEEEE. V was pared by 5 bases and J by 2 bases, with 19 bases between. The CDR3 covers 16 residues. Here the CDR3 reads CASSQMGGAGQETQYF. The CDR3 bases are TGTGCCAGCAGTCAGATGGGGGGCGCGGGGCAAGAGACCCAGTACTTC. Full variable domain (outside the CDR3, taken from reference TRBV5-6 and TRBJ2-5): DAGVTQSPTHLIKTRGQQVTLRCSPKSGHDTVSWYQQALGQGPQFIFQYYEEEERQRGNFPDRFSGHQFPNYSSELNVNALLLGDSALYLCASSQMGGAGQETQYFGPGTRLLVL.

In nucleotides, the CDR3 is TGTGCCAGCAGAAGGACGGTGAACACCGGGGAGCTGTTTTTT. Amino acids: CASRRTVNTGELFF. The chain combines TRBV2 with TRBJ2-2; D call uncertain. This CDR3 has 14 residues. Trimming removed 6 bases from V and 1 base from J, with 9 bases in between. CDR1 SNHLY and CDR2 FYNNEI come from the germline V gene.

The sample holds one count of this clone. The chain couples TRBV6-5 to TRBJ1-2; a weak D match, TRBD1 (5 bases). Germline V gene data show CDR1 as MNHEY and CDR2 as SVGAGI. V gave up 5 bases and J gave up 2 bases, with 9 bases separating them. The CDR3 loop spans 13 amino acids. CDR3 sequence reads: CASSPWTNYGYTF. CDR3 DNA: TGTGCCAGCAGTCCTTGGACAAACTATGGCTACACCTTC.

The genes are TRBV5-4 and TRBJ1-1, with TRBD1 matching 9 bases. The CDR3 sequence is 14 residues long. CDR1 is SGHNT and CDR2 is YYREEE in the germline V gene (reference sequence). J was trimmed by 4 bases and V by 2 bases; bases with no gene match: 3. CDR3 coding DNA: TGTGCCAGCAGCTTCGACAGGGGGGGCACTGAAGCTTTCTTT. It codes for CASSFDRGGTEAFF.

This clone is termed medium-sized (0.01 to 0.1%). The genes are TRBV5-1 and TRBJ1-2; 7 positions match TRBD1. With V trimmed by 2 bases and J by 8 bases, 6 bases remained unmatched. The germline gives CDR1 SGHRS, CDR2 YFSETQ. The CDR3 is made up of 13 amino acids. CDR3 in DNA: TGCGCCAGCAGCTTACATTACAGGGGCGGCTACACCTTC. Protein sequence: CASSLHYRGGYTF.

On this clone: An end of the junction does not agree with germline; a read error may underlie this. The chain combines TRBV18 with TRBJ1-1; D unclear. The CDR3 totals 16 residues. Germline V lookup: CDR1 KGHSH, CDR2 LQKENI. The chain's CDR3 is CVSSPRIGSSGAEAFF. Here the CDR3 DNA reads TGTGTCAGCTCACCACGGATAGGTTCTTCGGGCGCTGAAGCTTTCTTT.

The sample holds a few counts of this clone. The chain uses TRBV3-1 (or the pseudogene TRBV3-2) and TRBJ1-2; TRBD1 agrees at 10 bases. The ends lost 1 base at V and 7 bases at J; junction bases unmatched: 12. The CDR3 has 17 amino acids. Germline values: CDR1 LGHDT, CDR2 YNNKEL (reference sequence). The CDR3 nucleotides are TGTGCCAGCAGCCAAGGCCCAGATGGACAGGGGGTTTCTGGCTACACCTTC. Translating it yields CASSQGPDGQGVSGYTF.

This rearrangement joins TRBV18 to TRBJ1-2; D is unclear. The CDR3 spans 13 residues. Trimming left V 3 bases short and J 2 bases short, with 7 bases between. CDR1 is KGHSH and CDR2 is LQKENI in the germline V gene. The CDR3 spells CASSPPGNYGYTF. CDR3 nucleotide sequence: TGTGCCAGCTCACCTCCAGGCAACTATGGCTACACCTTC.